This T cell receptor (beta chain) was observed in a study of blood T cell repertoires in COVID-19. TCRdb's copy holds only in-frame clones and misses some; the assay was immunoSEQ multiplex PCR. Of over 300,000 clones detected, about 91% appear once; the ten largest clones hold around a tenth. Trimming cost V 5 bases and J 7 bases; bases outside gene matches: 8. The CDR3 has 15 amino acids. Germline V gene data show CDR1 as MNHEY and CDR2 as SVGAGI. This clone was found once. The V and J genes are TRBV6-5 and TRBJ2-1; 10 bases are shared with TRBD1. The material sequenced was PBMCs or T cells enriched from blood (not recorded which). The source of this sequence is a woman in her thirties or forties who had recovered from COVID-19. The chain's CDR3 is CASSPSGQGMNEQFF. Here the CDR3 DNA reads TGTGCCAGCAGTCCCTCGGGACAGGGGATGAATGAGCAGTTCTTC.